This T cell receptor beta chain was observed in a study of radiotherapy plus CTLA-4 blockade in lung cancer. Study context: Among enrolled patients, 15% to 20% responded and around 30% achieved disease control.

The sample holds a few counts of this clone. What it recognizes is unknown. General study findings and limits: Clones derived from tumor TCRs expanded in blood after radiotherapy plus ipilimumab.

The germline V gene encodes CDR1 SGHVS and CDR2 FNYEAQ. CDR3 length equals 15 residues. The V end was cut by 1 base, the J end by 3 bases, with 11 bases between. Assay used: immunoSEQ multiplex PCR; TCRdb lists only in-frame clones, some missing. The sample includes approximately 45,000 clones, roughly 59% of them seen just once. This TCR derives from a human donor with non-small cell lung cancer who had a partial response to radiotherapy plus ipilimumab. The V call is TRBV7-6, the J call TRBJ2-3; D might be TRBD1 (5 bases). Sequencing used peripheral blood, obtained from a patient treated with radiotherapy plus ipilimumab. The CDR3 DNA reads TGTGCCAGCAGCTTAGAGGCCAGGGTGACAGATACGCAGTATTTT. This gives the protein CASSLEARVTDTQYF.